At least ten counts were recorded for the clone carrying this TCR beta chain. TCR beta VDJ combinations and CDR3 sequences were profiled from genomic DNA. TCRdb re-called the reads with MiXCR, one entry per CDR3 protein. The repertoire holds approximately 80,000 distinct CDR3 sequences, approximately 70% seen once, with about four fifths in the top ten. This sample was taken from a study of CD8+CD57+ T cells in acquired aplastic anemia. All patients picked for sequencing had shown, by flow cytometry, an expansion of CD8+CD57+ cells. The CDR3 has 12 amino acids. V was clipped by 5 bases and J by 4 bases, with 8 bases between them. CDR1 and CDR2 from the germline V gene are SGHTA and FQGTGA.

The source is a human donor with aplastic anemia. Sequenced: sorted CD4+, CD8+, or CD8+CD57+ T cells (not recorded which) from PBMCs. V and J are TRBV7-3 and TRBJ2-5; unclear D gene. The CDR3 nucleotides read TGTGCCAGCAGCGTCGCCGGAGAGACCCAGTACTTC. This gives the protein CASSVAGETQYF.